This TCR beta chain was captured by sequencing in a study of shared clonotypes between healthy human individuals (dated by TCRdb to 2018 to 2021). About the study as a whole: The cohort comprised two women and a few men aged 18 to 49 years. For each donor, CD4 naive and CD4 memory were each given three plates, CD8 naive was given two plates, and CD8 memory was given one plate. Blood TCR repertoires of a handful of healthy adults were deeply sequenced to estimate repertoire size and the extent of clonotype sharing between individuals. To increase sequencing depth and limit assay-specific biases, TCR repertoire library preparation and sequencing were carried out by different laboratories using diverse techniques. Per donor, leukapheresis produced somewhere between about 0.8 and 9.5 billion PBMCs.

As regards this clone: Its antigen is not yet known. Nothing much larger sits one base from this clone, and base qualities are not available. The identical CDR3 is also encoded by other nucleotide sequences in the sample.

Overall results and qualifications from the work: Sampling was limited to blood, and TCR repertoires in tissue likely differ from TCR repertoires in blood. Pairwise subsampling indicated that sequencing depth was expected to affect the degree of clonotype sharing among donors. Higher generation probabilities were observed for clonotypes shared by all four sorted-subset donors than for non-shared clonotypes. When four donors were compared, the shared fraction of clonotypes was about 5.4% for naive CD4, around 3.5% for naive CD8, 2% to 2.5% for memory CD4, and around 0.37% for memory CD8. The small number of donors limited the genetic and exposure-history diversity represented. Estimated clonotype richness was generally larger for naive than for memory subsets. Even with the large sequencing depth, rarefaction of the sorted-subset datasets indicated that sequencing was incomplete.

CDR1 and CDR2 were assigned from the germline V gene as MNHEY and SVGAGI. The germline ends are 6 bases apart after V is trimmed by 0 bases and J by 4 bases. From the cysteine up to the phenylalanine, the CDR3 has a length of 14 residues. Just CDR3 DNA is preserved here, 42 bases in frame from base 1. Using the deep immunoSEQ assay, multiplex PCR amplified TCR CDR3 regions from genomic DNA. Extracted genomic DNA from each cell subset was spread evenly across all wells of several immunoSEQ 96-well plates, with each plate serving as a replicate. For sorted subsets, approximately 0.2 ug of genomic DNA, equivalent to roughly 33,000 T cell genomes, went into each replicate PCR. The purified libraries were quantified using a Qubit 3.0 fluorometer, sized with a Bioanalyzer 2100, and then quantified again using the KAPA Library Quantification kit. Every immunoSEQ 96-well plate was sequenced on a separate single-read 150-cycle Illumina NextSeq 550 flow cell. Processing in the source paper ran as follows. The immunoSEQ output contained only junctional sequences without quality scores, so filtering could not match that applied to full-length reads. Sequences were annotated with PyIR, a Python wrapper for IgBLAST v1.9, using IMGT germline references to assign V/J genes and CDR3. Reads with weak V/J assignments (E-value above 1e-6), missing CDR3, stop codons, out-of-frame junctions, or ambiguous translated residues were removed. V3J clonotypes were defined as sequences sharing the same inferred V gene, J gene, and CDR3 amino acid sequence. Percentage overlap between repertoires was computed as shared unique clonotypes divided by the size of the smaller repertoire. Repertoire richness was assessed with RTK rarefaction, the Chao1 estimator, and Recon v2.1 estimates of unobserved clonotypes. For all TCRbeta clonotypes obtained by the gDNA method from a handful of donors, generation probabilities were computed with OLGA. Sourced from immuneACCESS, this table was stored by TCRdb with only in-frame sequences that have V and J called. A share of the clones is absent; for the studies checked, an unresolved V gene accounts for under half, and the remainder has no known explanation. V and J calls and clone size come straight from that table; D and trimming were deduced from the DNA. The sample includes 2 million to 2.5 million clones, with roughly 93% observed a single time. Approximately 0.37% of the sample comes from the top ten.

The donors were healthy, HIV-negative adults who had no recently reported acute infections or vaccinations. Only Caucasian adults living in Nashville, Tennessee, USA were represented among the donors. CD4+ T cells were enriched by magnetic negative selection; naive cells were then positively selected on CD45RA, and the negative fraction formed the memory subset. After blood collection by leukapheresis, PBMCs were isolated using Ficoll-Histopaque density gradient centrifugation and then cryopreserved in the vapor phase of liquid nitrogen. Analytical flow cytometry was used to check the purity and quantity of each magnetically sorted T cell population. Genomic DNA was isolated from every sorted fraction and measured by UV absorbance on a Nanodrop 2000c.

Recombination joined TRBV6-5 with TRBJ2-2; D gene: possibly TRBD2, on 6 matching bases. The sequenced sample consisted of naive CD4+ T cells from PBMCs. The sample's cell subset or site label is to be understood as: CD45RA+ positively selected. The receptor was derived from a man between 18 and 29 years old in good health. Some clones in this sample may be carry-over from other donors' samples. The sequenced DNA is TGTGCCAGCAGTTACTCGCGGGGCACCGGGGAGCTGTTTTTT. The encoded protein is CASSYSRGTGELFF.